Each of the 25 T cell receptor beta chains below was sequenced from the same sample in a study of Ad26.COV2.S vaccination and SARS-CoV-2 variants. Treatment of the sample: 15 to 20 received Ad26.COV2.S at low or high dose, single or two shots; about 5 received placebo; per-sample allocation not given. Specimens were obtained on day 63 following the first vaccine or placebo injection. Data came from immunoSEQ multiplex PCR; TCRdb stores just in-frame clones and leaves some out. This table has around 450,000 clones, 90% appearing once. Sequencing used peripheral blood, obtained in a trial of Ad26.COV2.S vaccine versus placebo. These receptor sequences come from a person between 18 and 59 years old who received the Ad26.COV2.S COVID-19 vaccine or a placebo.

This chain joins TRBV28 and TRBJ2-7; TRBD2 matches at 12 bases. The CDR3 extends over 14 amino acids. Germline CDR1 is MDHEN and CDR2 is SYDVKM. The V and J ends lost 7 bases and 3 bases, in that order; junction bases with no gene match: 4. The DNA of the CDR3 is TGTGCCAGCATACCGGGACTAGCGGGCTACGAGCAGTACTTC. Protein sequence: CASIPGLAGYEQYF.

This chain uses TRBV7-8 with TRBJ2-5; the D is unclear. Looked up from germline, CDR1 is SGHVS and CDR2 is FQNEAQ. V was pared by 4 bases and J by 0 bases, with 12 bases between. This CDR3 comprises 15 residues. CDR3 in DNA: TGTGCCAGCAGCTCGGGCCTAGAGTACCAAGAGACCCAGTACTTC. Translating it yields CASSSGLEYQETQYF.

CDR3 sequence (DNA): TGCGCCAGCAGCCAACGGGACAGGGAGGAGGCCTCCTATAATTCACCCCTCCACTTT. Amino acid sequence: CASSQRDREEASYNSPLHF. This sequence joins TRBV4-1 and TRBJ1-6; TRBD1 agrees at 9 bases. The CDR3 is made up of 19 amino acids. V shed 2 bases and J 0 bases; nucleotides not matched to a gene: 8. CDR1 is MGHRA, CDR2 YSYEKL, per germline.

The sample holds one count of this clone. The chain combines TRBV6-2 or TRBV6-3 with TRBJ2-2, with D unresolved. The V gene's germline CDR1 is MNHEY and CDR2 SVGEGT. Trimming left V 4 bases short and J 3 bases short, with 12 bases between. CDR3 length equals 15 residues. CDR3 coding DNA: TGTGCCAGCAGTTGGAGAGCCGCCGACACCGGGGAGCTGTTTTTT. Protein: CASSWRAADTGELFF.

This clone has only one observation. The chain couples TRBV29-1 to TRBJ1-2, with D hard to call. The CDR3 has 14 amino acids. CDR1 is SQVTM and CDR2 is ANQGSEA in the germline V gene. The V end lost 3 bases, the J end lost 3 bases, and 14 bases lay between the germline ends. The CDR3 region has the DNA TGCAGCGTTGAGATGAGAGGGTCTTACTATGGCTACACCTTC. This translates into CSVEMRGSYYGYTF.

The chain couples TRBV6-2 or TRBV6-3 to TRBJ2-3, with D perhaps TRBD1 (5 bases). Trimming took 2 bases from V and 6 from J, leaving 12 bases between them. This CDR3 region has 14 residues. From germline, CDR1 is MNHEY and CDR2 SVGEGT. CDR3 in amino acids: CASSYQGAVDTQYF. CDR3 nucleotides: TGTGCCAGCAGTTACCAAGGGGCTGTGGATACGCAGTATTTT.

This sequence joins TRBV28 and TRBJ2-2, with 7 bases lining up with TRBD2. Unmatched junction bases numbered 6, after V lost 3 bases and J lost 5 bases. Per germline, CDR1 MDHEN and CDR2 SYDVKM. The CDR3 is made up of 15 amino acids. The CDR3 reads CASSFSTGLTGELFF. CDR3 DNA: TGTGCCAGCAGTTTTTCTACGGGACTAACCGGGGAGCTGTTTTTT. The full variable domain, completed using reference TRBV28 and TRBJ2-2, is DVKVTQSSRYLVKRTGEKVFLECVQDMDHENMFWYRQDPGLGLRLIYFSYDVKMKEKGDIPEGYSVSREKKERFSLILESASTNQTSMYLCASSFSTGLTGELFFGEGSRLTVL.

The gene calls are TRBV12-5 and TRBJ1-1; TRBD1 is a possible D gene (6 bases). V lost 6 bases and J 2 bases, leaving 13 bases between the germline ends. The CDR3 loop spans 14 amino acids. CDR1 is LGHNT and CDR2 is FRNRAP in the germline V gene. This CDR3 reads CASGNGQPNTEAFF. The CDR3 DNA reads TGTGCTAGTGGGAATGGACAGCCTAACACTGAAGCTTTCTTT.

The chain combines TRBV7-9 with TRBJ2-7; D tentatively fits TRBD1 or TRBD2 (6 bases each). Trimming took 8 bases from V and 3 from J, leaving 14 bases between them. Germline-derived CDR1 and CDR2 are SEHNR and FQNEAQ (reference sequence). This CDR3 region has 13 residues. CDR3 nucleotide sequence: TGTGCCAGCGGGGGGCGCCTCCTCTACGAGCAGTACTTC. Protein sequence: CASGGRLLYEQYF. Drawing the rest from reference TRBV7-9 and TRBJ2-7, the complete variable domain is DTGVSQNPRHKITKRGQNVTFRCDPISEHNRLYWYRQTLGQGPEFLTYFQNEAQLEKSRLLSDRFSAERPKGSFSTLEIQRTEQGDSAMYLCASGGRLLYEQYFGPGTRLTVT.

The rearrangement uses TRBV24-1 and TRBJ2-3; 8 bases line up with TRBD1. Looked up from germline, CDR1 is KGHDR and CDR2 is SFDVKD. V dropped 3 bases and J dropped 0; count of bases not matched to a gene: 10. This CDR3 comprises 18 residues. The CDR3 DNA sequence: TGTGCCACCAGTGATCCGCTAGGACAGGGATTGAGCACAGATACGCAGTATTTT. Protein sequence: CATSDPLGQGLSTDTQYF.

This chain uses TRBV4-2 with TRBJ1-1, with no clear D. Germline loops: CDR1 LGHNA, CDR2 YNFKEQ. Trimming took 2 bases from V and 0 from J, leaving 10 bases between them. The CDR3 is 15 amino acids. In DNA form, the CDR3 reads TGTGCCAGCAGCCAAATCCGGAAATTGAACACTGAAGCTTTCTTT. It translates to CASSQIRKLNTEAFF.

This chain joins TRBV11-3 and TRBJ2-5; tentative D call: TRBD2 (6 bases). Germline CDR1 is SGHNT and CDR2 is YENEEA. V was cut by 5 bases and J by 2 bases, with 18 bases left in between. This CDR3 contains 16 residues. The CDR3 DNA reads TGTGCCAGCAGCCGCGGAATTTGGGGGGTACAAGAGACCCAGTACTTC. This encodes CASSRGIWGVQETQYF. The whole variable domain, filled in from reference TRBV11-3 and TRBJ2-5, reads EAGVVQSPRYKIIEKKQPVAFWCNPISGHNTLYWYLQNLGQGPELLIRYENEEAVDDSQLPKDRFSAERLKGVDSTLKIQPAELGDSAVYLCASSRGIWGVQETQYFGPGTRLLVL.

The chain joins TRBV19 to TRBJ1-2; D ambiguous. The CDR3 runs 13 residues. In germline, CDR1 is LNHDA, CDR2 SQIVND (reference sequence). Trimming stripped 3 bases from V and 4 bases from J, with 9 bases between. The CDR3, as DNA: TGTGCCAGTAGTATCTTACAGATCTATGGCTACACCTTC. It yields the protein CASSILQIYGYTF.

The chain uses TRBV11-2 and TRBJ2-1, with TRBD2 matching 14 bases. Germline V lookup: CDR1 SGHAT, CDR2 FQNNGV. CDR3 length equals 16 residues. J was trimmed by 9 bases and V by 5 bases; bases with no gene match: 9. The DNA for the CDR3 is TGTGCCAGCAGCCAGGGACTAGCGGGAGATCGTACTGAGCAGTTCTTC. Translating gives CASSQGLAGDRTEQFF.

The genes are TRBV9 and TRBJ2-1; no reliable D call. This CDR3 comprises 16 residues. From germline, CDR1 is SGDLS and CDR2 YYNGEE. The V and J ends lost 7 bases and 2 bases respectively, with 19 bases between them. The CDR3 region has the DNA TGTGCCAGCCCGGTAGGGTCCGGGCTGGCCTACAATGAGCAGTTCTTC. Its protein product is CASPVGSGLAYNEQFF.

This chain connects TRBV6-2 or TRBV6-3 to TRBJ1-5; D gene unclear. The CDR3 contains 14 residues. The V gene's germline CDR1 is MNHEY and CDR2 SVGEGT. V was pared by 4 bases and J by 2 bases, with 9 bases between. The CDR3 is CASSSSRRNQPQHF. CDR3 nucleotides: TGTGCCAGCAGTTCCAGCAGGCGCAATCAGCCCCAGCATTTT.

The chain carries TRBV19 and TRBJ1-5; D is unresolved. This CDR3 is built from 12 residues. V was clipped by 4 bases and J by 3 bases, with 4 bases between them. Germline loops: CDR1 LNHDA, CDR2 SQIVND (reference sequence). CDR3 protein: CASSTLNQPQHF. The CDR3 DNA is TGTGCCAGTAGTACCCTCAATCAGCCCCAGCATTTT.

This clone was seen only a few times. The chain carries TRBV18 and TRBJ1-6; unclear D gene. This CDR3 region has 13 residues. The V gene's germline CDR1 is KGHSH and CDR2 LQKENI. The V gene lost 0 bases and the J gene lost 7 bases, with 4 bases spanning the gap. The CDR3 reads CASSPPENSPLHF. Here the CDR3 DNA reads TGTGCCAGCTCACCACCGGAGAATTCACCCCTCCACTTT.

The chain links TRBV21-1 to TRBJ1-5. TRBV21-1 is assigned pseudogene status. This CDR3 has 17 amino acids. This CDR3 is CASSKESTPTTGQPQHF. The CDR3 coding sequence is TGTGCCAGCAGCAAAGAGAGCACTCCCACCACGGGTCAGCCCCAGCATTTT.

This chain links TRBV7-3 with TRBJ2-3; the D is unclear. The CDR3 consists of 15 residues. Germline CDR1 and CDR2: SGHTA and FQGTGA. V was shortened by 5 bases and J by 1 base, with 13 bases between the two germline ends. Here the CDR3 reads CASSPYGHGTDTQYF. The CDR3 bases are TGTGCCAGCAGCCCCTATGGGCATGGCACAGATACGCAGTATTTT.

Here the CDR3 DNA reads TGTGCCAGCAGCCAAGAAGCAACTAGCGGGAGGGTTAATGAGCAGTTCTTC. This encodes CASSQEATSGRVNEQFF. The V gene is TRBV4-2, the J gene TRBJ2-1, with TRBD2 matching over 13 bases. This CDR3 has 17 amino acids. Germline V gene lookup returns CDR1 LGHNA and CDR2 YNFKEQ. With V trimmed by 0 bases and J by 7 bases, 6 bases remained unmatched.

The CDR3 DNA is TGCGCCAGCAGGCGGACTAGCGGGAGCCCATATGAGCAGTTCTTC. Translation: CASRRTSGSPYEQFF. This rearrangement joins TRBV5-1 to TRBJ2-1; TRBD2 matches 13 bases. CDR3 length: 15 residues. J was trimmed by 8 bases and V by 5 bases; bases with no gene match: 7. Germline-derived CDR1 and CDR2 are SGHRS and YFSETQ.

This clone has just one count. The chain couples TRBV7-9 to TRBJ2-3, with TRBD1 as a possible D gene (6 bases). The germline V gene encodes CDR1 SEHNR and CDR2 FQNEAQ (reference sequence). The V and J ends lost 2 bases and 6 bases respectively, with 21 bases between them. This CDR3 has 17 residues. The CDR3 protein is CASSLRRLIGGVDTQYF. Here the CDR3 DNA reads TGTGCCAGCAGCTTAAGGCGGTTGATAGGGGGAGTTGATACGCAGTATTTT.

Written as DNA, the CDR3 is TGTGCCAGCCCCCCACCGGGACGAATGAACACTGAAGCTTTCTTT. Protein: CASPPPGRMNTEAFF. V usage is TRBV19 and J usage is TRBJ1-1, with a weak D call TRBD1 (5 bases). Trimming removed 9 bases at V and 0 bases at J, with 17 bases between. The CDR3 runs to 15 residues. Germline V gives CDR1 LNHDA, CDR2 SQIVND (reference sequence). The full variable domain, completed using reference TRBV19 and TRBJ1-1, is DGGITQSPKYLFRKEGQNVTLSCEQNLNHDAMYWYRQDPGQGLRLIYYSQIVNDFQKGDIAEGYSVSREKKESFPLTVTSAQKNPTAFYLCASPPPGRMNTEAFFGQGTRLTVV.

J is TRBJ2-7 and V is TRBV11-3; possible D gene TRBD1, 5 bases. The CDR3 has 14 residues. V lost 4 bases and J 3 bases, leaving 13 bases between the germline ends. Germline loops: CDR1 SGHNT, CDR2 YENEEA. The CDR3 loop is CASSSGKGDYEQYF. The CDR3, as DNA: TGTGCCAGCAGCTCAGGGAAGGGCGACTACGAGCAGTACTTC.